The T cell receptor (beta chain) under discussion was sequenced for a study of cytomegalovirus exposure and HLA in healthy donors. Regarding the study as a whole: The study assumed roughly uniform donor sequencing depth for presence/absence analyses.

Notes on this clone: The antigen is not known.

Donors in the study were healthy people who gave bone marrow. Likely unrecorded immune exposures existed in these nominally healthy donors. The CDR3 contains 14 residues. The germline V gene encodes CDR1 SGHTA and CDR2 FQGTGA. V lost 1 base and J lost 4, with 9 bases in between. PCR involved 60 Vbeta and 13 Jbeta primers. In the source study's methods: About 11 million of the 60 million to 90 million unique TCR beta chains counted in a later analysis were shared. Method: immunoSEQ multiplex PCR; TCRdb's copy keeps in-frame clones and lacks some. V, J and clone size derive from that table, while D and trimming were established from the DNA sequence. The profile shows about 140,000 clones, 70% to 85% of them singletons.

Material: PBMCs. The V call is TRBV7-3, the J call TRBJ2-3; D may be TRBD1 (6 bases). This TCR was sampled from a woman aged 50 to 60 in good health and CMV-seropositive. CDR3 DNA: TGTGCCAGCAGCTTAAGCTCAGGGGCAGATACGCAGTATTTT. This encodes CASSLSSGADTQYF.